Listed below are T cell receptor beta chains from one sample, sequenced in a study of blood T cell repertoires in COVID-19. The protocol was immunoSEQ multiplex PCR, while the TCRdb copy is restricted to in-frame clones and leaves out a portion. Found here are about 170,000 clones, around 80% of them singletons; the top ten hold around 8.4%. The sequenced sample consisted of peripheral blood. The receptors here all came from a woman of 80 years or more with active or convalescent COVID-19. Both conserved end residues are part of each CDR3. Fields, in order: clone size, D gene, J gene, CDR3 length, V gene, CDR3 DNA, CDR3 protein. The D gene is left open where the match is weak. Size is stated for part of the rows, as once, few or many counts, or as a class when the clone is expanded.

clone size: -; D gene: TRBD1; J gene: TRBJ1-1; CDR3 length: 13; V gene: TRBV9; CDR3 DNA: TGTGCCAGCAGCCCCCGACAGGGCACTGAAGCTTTCTTT; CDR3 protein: CASSPRQGTEAFF
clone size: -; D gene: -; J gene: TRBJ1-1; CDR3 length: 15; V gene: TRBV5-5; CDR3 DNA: TGTGCCAGCAGCTTTCACCCGGGAGAGGACACTGAAGCTTTCTTT; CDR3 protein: CASSFHPGEDTEAFF
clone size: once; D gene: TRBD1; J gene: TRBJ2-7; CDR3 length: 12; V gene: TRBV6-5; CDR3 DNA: TGTGCCACACGGGACAGGGTCGGCGAGCAGTACTTC; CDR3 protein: CATRDRVGEQYF
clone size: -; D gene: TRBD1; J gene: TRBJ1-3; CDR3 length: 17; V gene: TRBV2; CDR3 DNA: TGTGCCAGCAGACTCCGGGACAGACCTCTCTCTGGAAACACCATATATTTT; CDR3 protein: CASRLRDRPLSGNTIYF
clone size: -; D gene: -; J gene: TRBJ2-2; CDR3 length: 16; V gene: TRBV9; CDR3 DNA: TGTGCCAGCAGCGTAGAGGTTCCGGGAGCCACAGGGGAGCTGTTTTTT; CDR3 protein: CASSVEVPGATGELFF
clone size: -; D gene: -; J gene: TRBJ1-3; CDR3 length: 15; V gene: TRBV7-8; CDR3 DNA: TGTGCCAGCAGCTTAAGAAGCATCTCTGGAAACACCATATATTTT; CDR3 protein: CASSLRSISGNTIYF
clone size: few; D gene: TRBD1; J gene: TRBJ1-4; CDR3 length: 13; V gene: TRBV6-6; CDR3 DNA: TGTGCCAGTAGGACAGGGGGCAATGAAAAACTGTTTTTT; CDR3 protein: CASRTGGNEKLFF
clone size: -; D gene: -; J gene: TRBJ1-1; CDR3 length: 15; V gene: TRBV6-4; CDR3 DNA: TGTGCCAGCGGAAGCCAGGGGACCCCCAACACTGAAGCTTTCTTT; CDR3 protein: CASGSQGTPNTEAFF
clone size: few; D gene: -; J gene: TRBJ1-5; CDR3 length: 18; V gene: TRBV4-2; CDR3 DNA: TGTGCCAGCAGCCAAGATAATGGGGCGGGGCCCGGAACTCAGCCCCAGCATTTT; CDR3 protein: CASSQDNGAGPGTQPQHF
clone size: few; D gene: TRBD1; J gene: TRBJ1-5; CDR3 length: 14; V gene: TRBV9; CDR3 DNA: TGTGCCAGCAGTCCAGGGGGCGGCAATCAGCCCCAGCATTTT; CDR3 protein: CASSPGGGNQPQHF
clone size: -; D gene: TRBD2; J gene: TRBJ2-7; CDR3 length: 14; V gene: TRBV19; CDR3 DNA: TGTGCCAGTAACTCGGGACTACCGCCCTACGAGCAGTACTTC; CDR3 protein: CASNSGLPPYEQYF
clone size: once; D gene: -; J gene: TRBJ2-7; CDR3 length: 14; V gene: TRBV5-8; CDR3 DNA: TGTGCCAGCAGGCCACAGGTGTCCTCCTACGAGCAGTACTTC; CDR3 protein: CASRPQVSSYEQYF
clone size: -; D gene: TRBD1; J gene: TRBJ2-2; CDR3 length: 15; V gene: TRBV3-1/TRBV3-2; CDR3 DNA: TGTGCCAGCAGGCGGACAGGAAGCTCCACCGGGGAGCTGTTTTTT; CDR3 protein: CASRRTGSSTGELFF
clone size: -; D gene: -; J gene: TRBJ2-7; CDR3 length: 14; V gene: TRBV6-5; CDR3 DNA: TGTGCCAGCAGGCAACCATCCGCAGGGTACGAGCAGTACTTC; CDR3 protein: CASRQPSAGYEQYF
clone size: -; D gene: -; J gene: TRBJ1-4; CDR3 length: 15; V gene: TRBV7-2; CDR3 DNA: TGTGCCAGCAGCTTAGGTTGGCTAACTAATGAAAAACTGTTTTTT; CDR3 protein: CASSLGWLTNEKLFF
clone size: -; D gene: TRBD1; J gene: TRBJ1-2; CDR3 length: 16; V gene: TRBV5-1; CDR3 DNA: TGCGCCAGCAGCTTGAAACCGGGACAGGGGGCGGAGGGCTACACCTTC; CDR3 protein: CASSLKPGQGAEGYTF
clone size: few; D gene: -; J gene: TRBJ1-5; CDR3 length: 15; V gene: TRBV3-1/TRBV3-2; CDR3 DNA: TGTGCCAGCTCCTGGCAGGGTACCTGCAATCAGCCCCAGCATTTT; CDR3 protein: CASSWQGTCNQPQHF
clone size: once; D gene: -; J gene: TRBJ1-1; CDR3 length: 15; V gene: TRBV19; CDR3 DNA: TGTGCCAGTCGAACCCAGGGAATGCTGAACACTGAAGCTTTCTTT; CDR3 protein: CASRTQGMLNTEAFF
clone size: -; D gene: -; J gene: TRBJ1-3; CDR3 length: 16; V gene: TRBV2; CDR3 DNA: TGTGCCAGCACACCACTCATGGGAGGCGACGGAAACACCATATATTTT; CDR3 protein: CASTPLMGGDGNTIYF
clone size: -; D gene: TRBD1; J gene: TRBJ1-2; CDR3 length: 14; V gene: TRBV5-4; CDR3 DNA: TGTGCCAGCAGCTTCGGACAGGAGTTTAAGGGCTACACCTTC; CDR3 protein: CASSFGQEFKGYTF
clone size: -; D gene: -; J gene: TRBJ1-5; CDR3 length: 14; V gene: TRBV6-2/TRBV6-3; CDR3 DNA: TGTGCCAGCAGTTGGGGGGGGCTGGGTCAGCCCCAGCATTTT; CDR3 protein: CASSWGGLGQPQHF
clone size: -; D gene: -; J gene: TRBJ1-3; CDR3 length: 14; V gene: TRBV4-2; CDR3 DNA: TGTGCCAGCAGCCAAGAGCGACTAACTGACACCATATATTTT; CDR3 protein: CASSQERLTDTIYF
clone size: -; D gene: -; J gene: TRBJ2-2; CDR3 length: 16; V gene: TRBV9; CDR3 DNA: TGTGCCAGCAGCGTAGGCGGGTCCTCGAACACCGGGGAGCTGTTTTTT; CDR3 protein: CASSVGGSSNTGELFF
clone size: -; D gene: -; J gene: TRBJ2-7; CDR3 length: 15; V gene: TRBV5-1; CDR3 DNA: TGCGCCAGCAGCCTCACAGGTGCGAACTCCTACGAGCAGTACTTC; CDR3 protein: CASSLTGANSYEQYF
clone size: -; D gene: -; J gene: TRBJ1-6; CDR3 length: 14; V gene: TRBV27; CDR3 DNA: TGTGCCAGCAGTTTAAAGGACAGCGGTTCACCCCTCCACTTT; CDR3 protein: CASSLKDSGSPLHF
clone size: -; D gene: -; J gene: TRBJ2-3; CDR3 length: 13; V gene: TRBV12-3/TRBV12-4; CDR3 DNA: TGTGCCAGCAGGCGGGACTCCACAGATACGCAGTATTTT; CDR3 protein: CASRRDSTDTQYF
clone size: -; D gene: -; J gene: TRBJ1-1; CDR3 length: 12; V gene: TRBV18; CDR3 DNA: TGTGCCAGCACCTTATTAGACACTGAAGCTTTCTTT; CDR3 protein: CASTLLDTEAFF
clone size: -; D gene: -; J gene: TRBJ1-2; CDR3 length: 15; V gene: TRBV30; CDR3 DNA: TGTGCCTGGAGTAGGGCGACAGGTCGCGGGTTGGGCTACACCTTC; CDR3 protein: CAWSRATGRGLGYTF
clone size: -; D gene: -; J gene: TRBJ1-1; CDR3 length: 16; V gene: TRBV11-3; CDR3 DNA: TGTGCCAGCAGCTTAGCGGACAGTAACTTAGGGACTGAAGCTTTCTTT; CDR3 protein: CASSLADSNLGTEAFF
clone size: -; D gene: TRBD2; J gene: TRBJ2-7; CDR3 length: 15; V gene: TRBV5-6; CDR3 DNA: TGTGCCAGCAGCCCTCGGACTAGCGGGGGGTACGAGCAGTACTTC; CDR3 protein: CASSPRTSGGYEQYF
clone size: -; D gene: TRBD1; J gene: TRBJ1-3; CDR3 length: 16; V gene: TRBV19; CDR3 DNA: TGTGCCAGTTCTTACCCTGGACAGGGGCGCGGAAACACCATATATTTT; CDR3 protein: CASSYPGQGRGNTIYF
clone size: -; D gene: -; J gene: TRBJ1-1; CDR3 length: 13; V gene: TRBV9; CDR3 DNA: TGTGCCAGCAGCGCTACCGGTATCACTGAAGCTTTCTTT; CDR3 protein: CASSATGITEAFF
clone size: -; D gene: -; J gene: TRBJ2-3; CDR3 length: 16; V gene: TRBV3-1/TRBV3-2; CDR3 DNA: TGTGCCAGCACCCAAACCCCAGGGGTCAGCACAGATACGCAGTATTTT; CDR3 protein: CASTQTPGVSTDTQYF
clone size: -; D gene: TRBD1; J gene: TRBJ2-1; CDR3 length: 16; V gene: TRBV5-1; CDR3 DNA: TGCGCCAGCAGCTTGGCCGCGGCAGGGGGATCCAGTGAGCAGTTCTTC; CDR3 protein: CASSLAAAGGSSEQFF
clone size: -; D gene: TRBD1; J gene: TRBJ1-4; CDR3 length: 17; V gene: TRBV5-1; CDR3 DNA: TGCGCCAGCAGCCTTCCGGGACAGGGGGAGGCTAATGAAAAACTGTTTTTT; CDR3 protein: CASSLPGQGEANEKLFF
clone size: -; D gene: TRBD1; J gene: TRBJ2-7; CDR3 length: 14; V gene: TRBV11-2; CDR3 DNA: TGTGCCAGCAGCTTCGACAGGGGAGCTTACGAGCAGTACTTC; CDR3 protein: CASSFDRGAYEQYF
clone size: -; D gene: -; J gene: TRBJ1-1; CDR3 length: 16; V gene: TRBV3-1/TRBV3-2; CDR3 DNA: TGTGCCAGCAGCCAAGATCAGGGTGTGGGGAACACTGAAGCTTTCTTT; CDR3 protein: CASSQDQGVGNTEAFF
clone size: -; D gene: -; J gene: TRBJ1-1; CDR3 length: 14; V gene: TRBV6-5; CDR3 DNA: TGTGCCAGCAGAAGGGACTTCGATAACACTGAAGCTTTCTTT; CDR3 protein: CASRRDFDNTEAFF
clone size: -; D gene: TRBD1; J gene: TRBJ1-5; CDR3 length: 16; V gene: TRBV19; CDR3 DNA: TGTGCCAGTAGTATAGGGGGAGGACAGGTGGGTCAGCCCCAGCATTTT; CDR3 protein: CASSIGGGQVGQPQHF
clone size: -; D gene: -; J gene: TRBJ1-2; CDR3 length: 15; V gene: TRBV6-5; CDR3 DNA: TGTGCCAGCAGTAAACAGGGAAAGGTAGTCTATGGCTACACCTTC; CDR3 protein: CASSKQGKVVYGYTF
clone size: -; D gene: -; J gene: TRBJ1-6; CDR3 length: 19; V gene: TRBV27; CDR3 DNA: TGTGCCAGCAGTTTATATGGAGGGAGGGATAGCTCCTATAATTCACCCCTCCACTTT; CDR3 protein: CASSLYGGRDSSYNSPLHF
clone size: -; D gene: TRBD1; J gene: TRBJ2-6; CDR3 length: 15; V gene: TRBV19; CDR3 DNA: TGTGCCAGTAGTGACAGGGATGCTGGGGCCAACGTCCTGACTTTC; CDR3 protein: CASSDRDAGANVLTF
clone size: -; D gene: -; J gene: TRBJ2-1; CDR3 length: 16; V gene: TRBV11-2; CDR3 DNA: TGTGCCAGCAGCTTTCAAGGGGCCCTACTATACAATGAGCAGTTCTTC; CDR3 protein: CASSFQGALLYNEQFF